This T cell receptor beta chain was found in a study of regulatory T cells in long-lasting Graves disease. The germline V gene has CDR1 SGHRS and CDR2 YFSETQ. The CDR3 length is 15 residues. The time point is: persistent/refractory GD, antithyroid drugs over 5 years with positive TRAb. The authors made the TCR library using RNA they extracted from PBMCs. Graves' disease diagnosis relied on American Thyroid Association guidelines. This clonotype was counted many times. One end of the junction fails to match germline, which may point to a read error. Assembly of TCR beta libraries relied on iRepertoire HTBI primers together with Arm-PCR of CDR3 regions. TCRdb used MiXCR to reprocess the multiplex PCR reads, holding one entry per CDR3 protein. Of 250,000 to 300,000 distinct CDR3 sequences in the sample, roughly a fifth were seen once.

This chain joins TRBV5-1 and TRBJ1-5; D may be TRBD1 (5 bases). The sequences come from peripheral blood mononuclear cells (PBMCs), collected when the disease was refractory, from a patient treated with antithyroid drugs. This sequence originates from a female donor with Graves disease. In DNA form, the CDR3 reads TGTGCCAGCAGCTTAGAGGGGTATAGCAATCAGCCCCAGCATTTT. This gives the protein CASSLEGYSNQPQHF.